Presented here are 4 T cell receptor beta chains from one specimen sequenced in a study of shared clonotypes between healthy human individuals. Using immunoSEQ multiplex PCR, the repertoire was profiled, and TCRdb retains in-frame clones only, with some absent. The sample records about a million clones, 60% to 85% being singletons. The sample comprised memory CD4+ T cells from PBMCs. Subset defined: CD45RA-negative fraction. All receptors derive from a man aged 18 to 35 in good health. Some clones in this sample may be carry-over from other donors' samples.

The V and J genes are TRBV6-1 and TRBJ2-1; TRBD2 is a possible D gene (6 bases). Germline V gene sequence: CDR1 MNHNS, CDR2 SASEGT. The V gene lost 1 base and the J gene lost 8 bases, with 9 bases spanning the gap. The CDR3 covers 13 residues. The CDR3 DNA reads TGTGCCAGCAGTGAAGTAGCGGTAGATGAGCAGTTCTTC. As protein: CASSEVAVDEQFF.

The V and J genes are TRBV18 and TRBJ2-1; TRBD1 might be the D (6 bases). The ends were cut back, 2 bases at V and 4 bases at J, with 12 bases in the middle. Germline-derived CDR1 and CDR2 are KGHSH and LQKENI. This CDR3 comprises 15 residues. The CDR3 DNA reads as TGTGCCAGCTCACCAACAGGGTTCGATTACAATGAGCAGTTCTTC. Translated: CASSPTGFDYNEQFF.

CDR3 coding DNA: TGTGCCAGCTCCCCCGGCGCAGGACCCACGGGAAACACCATATATTTT. This sequence encodes CASSPGAGPTGNTIYF. The chain combines TRBV5-6 with TRBJ1-3; D is unclear. V lost 7 bases to trimming and J lost 4 bases, with 21 bases between them. The CDR3 is 16 residues long. Germline V gene sequence: CDR1 SGHDT, CDR2 YYEEEE. Together with reference TRBV5-6 and TRBJ1-3, the CDR3 gives the full variable domain: DAGVTQSPTHLIKTRGQQVTLRCSPKSGHDTVSWYQQALGQGPQFIFQYYEEEERQRGNFPDRFSGHQFPNYSSELNVNALLLGDSALYLCASSPGAGPTGNTIYFGEGSWLTVV.

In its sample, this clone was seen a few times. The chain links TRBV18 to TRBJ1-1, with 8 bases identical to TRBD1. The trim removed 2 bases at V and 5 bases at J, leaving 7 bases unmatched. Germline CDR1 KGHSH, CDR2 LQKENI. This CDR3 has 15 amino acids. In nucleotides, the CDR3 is TGTGCCAGCTCACCAGGACAGGGTGTTTTGACTGAAGCTTTCTTT. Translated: CASSPGQGVLTEAFF. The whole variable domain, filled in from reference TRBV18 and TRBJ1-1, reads NAGVMQNPRHLVRRRGQEARLRCSPMKGHSHVYWYRQLPEEGLKFMVYLQKENIIDESGMPKERFSAEFPKEGPSILRIQQVVRGDSAAYFCASSPGQGVLTEAFFGQGTRLTVV.